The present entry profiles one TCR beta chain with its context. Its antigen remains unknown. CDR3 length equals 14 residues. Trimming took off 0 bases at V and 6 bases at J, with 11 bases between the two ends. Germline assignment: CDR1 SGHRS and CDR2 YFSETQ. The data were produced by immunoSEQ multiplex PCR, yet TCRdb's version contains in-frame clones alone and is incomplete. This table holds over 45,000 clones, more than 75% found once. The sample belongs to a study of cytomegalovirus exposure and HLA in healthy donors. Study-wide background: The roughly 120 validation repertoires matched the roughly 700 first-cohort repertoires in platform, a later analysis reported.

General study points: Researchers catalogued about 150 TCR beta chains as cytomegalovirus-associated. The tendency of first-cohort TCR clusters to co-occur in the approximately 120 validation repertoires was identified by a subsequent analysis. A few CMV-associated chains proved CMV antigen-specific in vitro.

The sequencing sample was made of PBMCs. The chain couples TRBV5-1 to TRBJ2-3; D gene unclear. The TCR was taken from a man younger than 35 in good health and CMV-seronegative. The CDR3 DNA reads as TGCGCCAGCAGCTTGGAGCTGCTCTCCGATACGCAGTATTTT. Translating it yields CASSLELLSDTQYF.